This T cell receptor beta chain was captured in a study of neurological immune-mediated disorders. Study results and limitations: The greatest TCR clonal expansion appeared in HTLV-1-associated myelopathy and the smallest, falling below healthy controls, in multiple sclerosis.

From the 5' RACE reads, TCRdb called clonotypes with MiXCR, one entry per CDR3 protein. The sample lists tens of thousands of distinct CDR3 sequences; over 9% were seen once. This clonotype was detected many times. Its antigen is not known. The sample comprised PBMCs. The sequence was collected from a middle-aged woman with HTLV-1-associated myelopathy (HAM/TSP).

CDR3 bases: TGTGCCAGCAGCTCCGGGACTAGCGGCCACAATGAGCAGTTCTTC. Protein sequence: CASSSGTSGHNEQFF. The rearrangement links TRBV9 to TRBJ2-1, with 11 bases that match TRBD2. The CDR3 totals 15 residues. Germline V gives CDR1 SGDLS, CDR2 YYNGEE. With V trimmed by 4 bases and J by 5 bases, 5 bases remained unmatched.